The 17 T cell receptor beta chains below all came from one sample that was sequenced in a study of blood T cell repertoires in COVID-19. This table comes from immunoSEQ multiplex PCR, and its TCRdb copy is limited to in-frame clones, with some not included. The sample consists of around 160,000 clones, about 90% of them appearing once. Source material: peripheral blood. The source of these receptors is a human donor in a cohort sampled during active COVID-19.

This chain links TRBV29-1 with TRBJ2-1; D is perhaps TRBD1 (6 bases). The CDR3 runs 14 residues. Trimming took 8 bases from V and 7 from J, leaving 21 bases between them. Per germline, CDR1 SQVTM and CDR2 ANQGSEA. Here the CDR3 reads CSTNPGQPGNEQFF. Written as DNA, the CDR3 is TGCAGCACAAACCCGGGACAACCTGGGAATGAGCAGTTCTTC.

V usage is TRBV6-1 and J usage is TRBJ2-3; D uncertain. The CDR3 covers 14 residues. The V end was cut by 2 bases, the J end by 1 base, with 7 bases between. The germline gives CDR1 MNHNS, CDR2 SASEGT. The CDR3 is CASSESHGTDTQYF. In nucleotides, the CDR3 is TGTGCCAGCAGTGAAAGCCACGGCACAGATACGCAGTATTTT.

The chain combines TRBV13 with TRBJ2-7; possible D gene TRBD2, 6 bases. CDR1 PRHDT and CDR2 FYEKMQ come from the germline V gene (reference sequence). The V gene lost 2 bases and the J gene lost 9 bases, with 20 bases spanning the gap. The CDR3 is 15 amino acids. CDR3 coding DNA: TGTGCCAGCAGCTTAAGGGGAATCGGACTACGAGGGCAGTACTTC. Amino acid sequence: CASSLRGIGLRGQYF.

The chain has TRBV18 and TRBJ2-7; 10 bases match TRBD2. With 3 bases clipped from V and 0 bases from J, the junction kept 5 bases outside the gene matches. CDR3 length equals 16 residues. Germline CDR1 is KGHSH and CDR2 is LQKENI. This CDR3 is CASSPLLAGASYEQYF. The CDR3, as DNA: TGTGCCAGCTCACCGCTCCTAGCGGGAGCCTCCTACGAGCAGTACTTC.

The gene calls are TRBV19 and TRBJ1-4; 8 bases map to TRBD1. The germline CDR1 and CDR2 sequences are LNHDA and SQIVND (reference sequence). V lost 5 bases, J lost 7 bases, and 18 bases stayed unmatched. This CDR3 region has 18 residues. The CDR3: CASSDLWTGLANGEKLFF. As DNA, the CDR3 is TGTGCCAGTAGTGACCTCTGGACAGGGCTAGCGAACGGTGAAAAACTGTTTTTT. Variable domain in full (rest from reference TRBV19 and TRBJ1-4): DGGITQSPKYLFRKEGQNVTLSCEQNLNHDAMYWYRQDPGQGLRLIYYSQIVNDFQKGDIAEGYSVSREKKESFPLTVTSAQKNPTAFYLCASSDLWTGLANGEKLFFGSGTQLSVL.

The CDR3 DNA reads TGTGCCAGCAGTTATTGGCGGGGGAACACTGAAGCTTTCTTT. This translates into CASSYWRGNTEAFF. This chain links TRBV6-2 or TRBV6-3 with TRBJ1-1; D is undetermined. V lost 3 bases and J lost 1, with 9 bases in between. This CDR3 region has 14 residues. Germline-derived CDR1 and CDR2 are MNHEY and SVGEGT.

The chain recombines TRBV2 with TRBJ1-5; TRBD1 matches 7 bases. The germline CDR1 and CDR2 sequences are SNHLY and FYNNEI. The CDR3 runs to 16 residues. J lost 1 base, V lost 6 bases, and 9 bases had no gene match. The CDR3 nucleotides are TGTGCCAGCAGGCAAACAGGGGTGCGGAGCAATCAGCCCCAGCATTTT. This translates into CASRQTGVRSNQPQHF.

The chain couples TRBV7-9 to TRBJ1-6; possibly TRBD1 for D (6 bases). Germline CDR1 reads SEHNR; CDR2 reads FQNEAQ (reference sequence). V was clipped by 1 base and J by 5 bases, with 15 bases between them. This CDR3 is built from 17 residues. CDR3: CASSLDVGASHNSPLHF. In DNA form, the CDR3 reads TGTGCCAGCAGCTTAGATGTGGGGGCTTCTCATAATTCACCCCTCCACTTT.

The rearrangement links TRBV5-4 to TRBJ2-7; TRBD1 is a possible D gene (6 bases). The CDR3 loop spans 15 amino acids. Germline V CDR1 and CDR2: SGHNT, YYREEE (reference sequence). V was cut by 4 bases and J by 5 bases, with 19 bases left in between. CDR3: CASSRNNRAINEQYF. The CDR3 DNA reads TGTGCCAGCAGCAGGAACAACAGGGCGATCAACGAGCAGTACTTC.

In this sample, this clone turned up once. The chain has TRBV24-1 and TRBJ2-1, with 11 bases fitting TRBD2. CDR3 length equals 18 residues. Per the germline V gene, CDR1 is KGHDR and CDR2 is SFDVKD. V dropped 5 bases and J dropped 1; count of bases not matched to a gene: 9. The CDR3 reads CATSAQLGTSGSYNEQFF. For the CDR3, the DNA is TGTGCCACCAGTGCCCAACTCGGGACTAGCGGTTCCTACAATGAGCAGTTCTTC.

The chain uses TRBV5-6 and TRBJ1-1; possible D gene TRBD1, 5 bases. The CDR3 covers 15 residues. Germline CDR1 SGHDT, CDR2 YYEEEE. V was cut by 0 bases and J by 3 bases, with 12 bases left in between. CDR3 region: CASSLGTLVDTEAFF. CDR3 nucleotides: TGTGCCAGCAGCTTGGGGACACTGGTGGACACTGAAGCTTTCTTT. The whole variable domain, filled in from reference TRBV5-6 and TRBJ1-1, reads DAGVTQSPTHLIKTRGQQVTLRCSPKSGHDTVSWYQQALGQGPQFIFQYYEEEERQRGNFPDRFSGHQFPNYSSELNVNALLLGDSALYLCASSLGTLVDTEAFFGQGTRLTVV.

The V gene is TRBV24-1, the J gene TRBJ2-1, with no clear D. The CDR3 sequence is 12 residues long. V was cut by 4 bases and J by 6 bases, with 6 bases left in between. Germline assignment: CDR1 KGHDR and CDR2 SFDVKD. Here the CDR3 reads CATSDPSNEQFF. The CDR3 DNA follows: TGTGCCACCAGTGACCCGTCCAATGAGCAGTTCTTC.

The chain links TRBV5-5 to TRBJ2-7; 10 bases fit TRBD2. Germline CDR1 reads SGHKS; CDR2 reads YYEKEE (reference sequence). Trimming cost V 4 bases and J 6 bases; bases outside gene matches: 10. The CDR3 spans 15 residues. CDR3 loop: CASSLSGGPVREQYF. The CDR3 DNA reads TGTGCCAGCAGCCTTAGCGGGGGGCCAGTCCGCGAGCAGTACTTC.

The chain employs TRBV11-2 and TRBJ2-7; D remains ambiguous. Trimming took 0 bases from V and 2 from J, leaving 8 bases between them. CDR1 SGHAT and CDR2 FQNNGV come from the germline V gene. The CDR3 is made up of 14 amino acids. The CDR3 nucleotides are TGTGCCAGCAGCTTAGATAGAACGGCCTACGAGCAGTACTTC. It translates to CASSLDRTAYEQYF.

This clone has just one count. CDR3 in DNA: TGTGCCAGCAGCTTGGAGTTCGGACAGTATAACTCTGGGGCCAACGTCCTGACTTTC. Residues: CASSLEFGQYNSGANVLTF. This chain links TRBV7-2 with TRBJ2-6, with a possible D match to TRBD1 (6 bases). Germline assignment: CDR1 SGHTA and CDR2 FQGNSA. This CDR3 spans 19 amino acids. V lost 3 bases and J 0 bases, leaving 18 bases between the germline ends.

This clone was counted only a few times. This rearrangement joins TRBV7-9 to TRBJ2-1; TRBD2 aligns across 9 bases. V was pared by 6 bases and J by 0 bases, with 15 bases of the junction left unmatched. Germline CDR1 SEHNR, CDR2 FQNEAQ (reference sequence). The CDR3 totals 19 residues. The CDR3 is CASSPGAGGPPSSYNEQFF. The CDR3 region has the DNA TGTGCCAGCAGTCCAGGGGCGGGAGGGCCTCCGAGCTCCTACAATGAGCAGTTCTTC.

The chain is built from TRBV7-8 and TRBJ2-7; D might be TRBD1 (6 bases). The CDR3 totals 14 residues. Trimming removed 1 base from V and 1 base from J, with 8 bases in between. CDR1 and CDR2 from the germline V gene are SGHVS and FQNEAQ. CDR3 amino acids: CASSLGGGSYEQYF. As DNA, the CDR3 is TGTGCCAGCAGCTTAGGAGGGGGTTCCTACGAGCAGTACTTC.